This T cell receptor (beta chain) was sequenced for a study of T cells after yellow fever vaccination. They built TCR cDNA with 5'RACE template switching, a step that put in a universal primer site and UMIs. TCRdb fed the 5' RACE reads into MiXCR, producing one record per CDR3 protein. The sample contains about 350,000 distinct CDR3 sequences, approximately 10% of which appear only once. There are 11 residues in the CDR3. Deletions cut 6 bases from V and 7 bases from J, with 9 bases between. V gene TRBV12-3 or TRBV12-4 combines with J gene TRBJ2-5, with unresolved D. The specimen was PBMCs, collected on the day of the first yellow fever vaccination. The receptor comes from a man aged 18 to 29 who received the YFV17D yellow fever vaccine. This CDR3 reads CASSPAGTQYF. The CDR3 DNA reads TGTGCCAGCAGCCCCGCCGGGACCCAGTACTTC.